What follows are 8 T cell receptor beta chains derived from one specimen sequenced in a study of coeliac disease. Repertoires were generated with immunoSEQ multiplex PCR, while TCRdb's copy carries only in-frame clones and drops some. Among approximately 7,000 clones listed, around 61% were seen once. Sequencing used lamina propria lymphocytes from the gut. The receptors come from a man in his fifties or sixties with active celiac disease.

The chain links TRBV7-2 to TRBJ2-5; a weak D match, TRBD2 (7 bases). V lost 0 bases and J 5 bases, leaving 19 bases between the germline ends. Germline assignment: CDR1 SGHTA and CDR2 FQGNSA. CDR3 length: 17 residues. The CDR3 nucleotides read TGTGCCAGCAGCTTAGCCCCCCAGCGGGGAAGGGGGGAGACCCAGTACTTC. Translation gives CASSLAPQRGRGETQYF.

The rearrangement joins TRBV5-1 to TRBJ2-5; 10 bases match TRBD2. Germline CDR1 SGHRS, CDR2 YFSETQ. CDR3 length: 15 amino acids. V lost 0 bases and J lost 3; bases outside the gene matches: 2. The CDR3: CASSLAGTSEETQYF. CDR3 coding DNA: TGCGCCAGCAGCTTGGCCGGGACTAGCGAAGAGACCCAGTACTTC.

The chain recombines TRBV5-6 with TRBJ1-1; 12 bases are shared with TRBD1. The V gene end was trimmed by 4 bases and the J gene end by 11 bases; junction bases not matched to a gene: 21. Germline V lookup: CDR1 SGHDT, CDR2 YYEEEE. The CDR3 covers 18 residues. This CDR3 is CASSPPLGTGGGRVGAFF. The DNA for the CDR3 is TGTGCCAGCAGCCCTCCGCTCGGGACAGGGGGCGGGCGGGTAGGGGCTTTCTTT.

This clone was observed a handful of times. The genes are TRBV11-2 and TRBJ2-1; 7 bases line up with TRBD2. Germline V gene lookup returns CDR1 SGHAT and CDR2 FQNNGV. The CDR3 has 15 amino acids. The V and J ends lost 3 bases and 0 bases, in that order; junction bases with no gene match: 2. Here the CDR3 DNA reads TGTGCCAGCAGCTTCGGCGGGGGCTCCTACAATGAGCAGTTCTTC. Amino acid sequence: CASSFGGGSYNEQFF. Complete variable domain (other parts from reference TRBV11-2 and TRBJ2-1): EAGVAQSPRYKIIEKRQSVAFWCNPISGHATLYWYQQILGQGPKLLIQFQNNGVVDDSQLPKDRFSAERLKGVDSTLKIQPAKLEDSAVYLCASSFGGGSYNEQFFGPGTRLTVL.

The CDR3 spells CASSLVQGGEQYV. In DNA, the CDR3 is TGTGCCAGCAGCTTAGTGCAGGGCGGCGAGCAGTACGTC. The chain employs TRBV7-9 and TRBJ2-7; the D gene is possibly TRBD1 (5 bases). V was trimmed by 1 base and J by 6 bases, leaving 10 bases between them. The CDR3 length is 13 residues. Germline CDR1 and CDR2: SEHNR and FQNEAQ (reference sequence).

This chain links TRBV18 with TRBJ2-4; 9 bases align to TRBD1. CDR1 is KGHSH and CDR2 is LQKENI in the germline V gene. This CDR3 spans 15 amino acids. V lost 3 bases and J lost 7; bases outside the gene matches: 7. CDR3 coding DNA: TGTGCCAGCTCACCCGGGACAGGGAAGGGGAACATTCAGTACTTC. It translates to CASSPGTGKGNIQYF. The full variable domain, completed using reference TRBV18 and TRBJ2-4, is NAGVMQNPRHLVRRRGQEARLRCSPMKGHSHVYWYRQLPEEGLKFMVYLQKENIIDESGMPKERFSAEFPKEGPSILRIQQVVRGDSAAYFCASSPGTGKGNIQYFGAGTRLSVL.

The chain couples TRBV7-9 to TRBJ2-2; 7 bases are a match to TRBD1. CDR1 is SEHNR, CDR2 FQNEAQ, per germline (reference sequence). The CDR3 extends over 16 amino acids. The junction had 7 bases not matched to a gene; V was cut back by 6 bases and J by 0 bases. This CDR3 is CASRSPGTANTGELFF. Written as DNA, the CDR3 is TGTGCCAGCAGGTCTCCCGGGACAGCGAACACCGGGGAGCTGTTTTTT.

This sequence joins TRBV15 and TRBJ2-3; no clear D gene. The V gene's germline CDR1 is LNHNV and CDR2 YYDKDF (reference sequence). Trimming cost V 3 bases and J 0 bases, with 7 bases left between them. The CDR3 has 14 amino acids. This chain's CDR3 is CATSSGRSTDTQYF. In nucleotides, the CDR3 is TGTGCCACCAGCAGTGGCAGGAGCACAGATACGCAGTATTTT.